This T cell receptor beta chain was retrieved from a study of blood T cells in healthy people across ages. Study-level results: The CMV status of each donor remained undetermined, and this could have confounded shifts in expanded clonotypes.

Germline assignment: CDR1 MDHEN and CDR2 SYDVKM. This CDR3 is built from 18 residues. This clonotype showed up just once. Its antigen remains unidentified. Together with a sample-barcoded 5' primer, a J-beta primer mix was included in a second PCR lasting about 7 to 12 cycles. MiXCR, run by TCRdb on the 5' RACE reads, gives a single entry per CDR3 protein. Here the sample spans roughly 800,000 distinct CDR3 sequences, roughly 25% being singletons. The same sample was also used in a study of T cells of mothers and their children. That report notes: The second PCR used the M1S primer, and this primer added sample barcodes and 2-4 random nucleotides.

The chain has TRBV28 and TRBJ2-5; 10 bases agree with TRBD1. TRBJ2-7 explains the end of the DNA better; the J call may be wrong. Sequencing was carried out using blood. The TCR was taken from a boy aged 5-17 years in good health. The CDR3 coding sequence is TGTGCCAGCAGTTTACGTGGGTTTGGGGACAGGGGATACTACGAGCAGTACTTC. Translating it yields CASSLRGFGDRGYYEQYF.